The 8 T cell receptor beta chains presented below share a single source sample, sequenced in a study of cytomegalovirus exposure and HLA in healthy donors. A multiplex PCR was run with 60 Vbeta primers and 13 Jbeta primers. Some clones are missing from TCRdb's copy, which holds only in-frame ones; the method was immunoSEQ multiplex PCR. The data contain around 150,000 clones, roughly 82% of them seen just once; the ten biggest clones take up around a tenth. Material for sequencing was PBMCs. Source of these receptors: a man aged 50-59 years in good health and CMV-seropositive.

V gene TRBV7-9 combines with J gene TRBJ1-2, with 7 bases matching TRBD1. This CDR3 comprises 15 residues. From germline, CDR1 is SEHNR and CDR2 FQNEAQ (reference sequence). With 7 bases clipped from V and 7 bases from J, the junction kept 15 bases outside the gene matches. The CDR3 DNA follows: TGTGCCAGCATCACAGGAGGGGGCGTTGATGGTGGCTACACCTTC. It specifies CASITGGGVDGGYTF.

This clone appeared once. The CDR3 protein is CASSPGLAVTDTQYF. The DNA for the CDR3 is TGTGCCAGCAGTCCGGGACTAGCGGTGACAGATACGCAGTATTTT. The chain is built from TRBV6-6 and TRBJ2-3; 11 bases are shared with TRBD2. The CDR3 is 15 residues long. After removal of 5 bases from V and 3 bases from J, the junction contained 4 bases not matched to a gene. The germline V gene encodes CDR1 MNHNY and CDR2 SVGAGI (reference sequence).

J is TRBJ1-6 and V is TRBV14; 9 positions match TRBD1. V trimming: 4 bases; J trimming: 9 bases; junction bases outside the gene matches: 10. This CDR3 has 16 residues. The germline gives CDR1 SGHDN, CDR2 FVKESK. Here the CDR3 DNA reads TGTGCCAGCAGCCCACTGACAGGGGGTCGTAGTTCACCCCTCCACTTT. It encodes CASSPLTGGRSSPLHF.

This chain links TRBV18 with TRBJ2-1; TRBD2 aligns across 14 bases. The CDR3 runs to 18 residues. Germline CDR1 and CDR2: KGHSH and LQKENI. V trimming: 3 bases; J trimming: 6 bases; junction bases outside the gene matches: 10. In nucleotides, the CDR3 is TGTGCCAGCTCACCTACACATGAGACTAGCGGGGGGGTCAATGAGCAGTTCTTC. It encodes CASSPTHETSGGVNEQFF.

The rearrangement links TRBV7-9 to TRBJ2-3; no firm D call. The ends were cut back, 9 bases at V and 5 bases at J, with 12 bases in the middle. The germline CDR1 and CDR2 sequences are SEHNR and FQNEAQ (reference sequence). This CDR3 has 12 amino acids. This CDR3 reads CASGRDLDTQYF. The CDR3 DNA reads TGTGCCAGTGGTAGAGATTTAGATACGCAGTATTTT.

The chain links TRBV7-9 to TRBJ2-5; 7 positions match TRBD2. Germline V gene lookup returns CDR1 SEHNR and CDR2 FQNEAQ (reference sequence). The ends lost 2 bases at V and 5 bases at J; junction bases unmatched: 5. The CDR3 sequence is 14 residues long. This CDR3 is CASSLRTSEETQYF. As DNA, the CDR3 is TGTGCCAGCAGCTTAAGAACTAGCGAGGAGACCCAGTACTTC.

A word on this clone: Germline is not matched at one junction end, which may reflect a read error. The J gene is TRBJ2-3, the V gene TRBV7-7, with D unresolved. There are 15 residues in the CDR3. Germline V gene sequence: CDR1 SSHAT, CDR2 FNYEAQ (reference sequence). CDR3 bases: TGTGCTAGCAGCTTAGGACGGAGCCGAACAGATACGCAGTATTTT. Translated: CASSLGRSRTDTQYF.

V gene TRBV10-3 combines with J gene TRBJ1-3; tentative D call: TRBD1 (6 bases). The germline V and J ends were trimmed by 2 bases and 1 base, with 9 bases remaining between them. CDR1 and CDR2 (germline): ENHRY, SYGVKD. The CDR3 runs 15 residues. CDR3 amino acids: CAISEPQGSGNTIYF. CDR3 sequence (DNA): TGTGCCATCAGTGAGCCACAGGGTTCTGGAAACACCATATATTTT.